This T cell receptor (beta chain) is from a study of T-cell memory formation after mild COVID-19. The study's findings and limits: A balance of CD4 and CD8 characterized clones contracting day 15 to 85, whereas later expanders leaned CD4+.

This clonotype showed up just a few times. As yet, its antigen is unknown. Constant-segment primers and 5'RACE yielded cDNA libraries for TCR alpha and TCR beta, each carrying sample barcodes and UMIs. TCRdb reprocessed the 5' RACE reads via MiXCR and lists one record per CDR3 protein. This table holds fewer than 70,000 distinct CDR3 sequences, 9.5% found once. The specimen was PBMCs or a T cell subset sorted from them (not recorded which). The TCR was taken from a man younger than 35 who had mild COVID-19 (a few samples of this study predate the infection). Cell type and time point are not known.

CDR3 in DNA: TGTGCCAGTGGGGTGACCGGGACTAGCGGGTACAATGAGCAGTTCTTC. This translates into CASGVTGTSGYNEQFF. The chain has TRBV11-1 and TRBJ2-1, with 12 bases matching TRBD2. V was clipped by 9 bases and J by 4 bases; unmatched bases: 10. The CDR3 loop spans 16 amino acids. Germline V CDR1 and CDR2: SGHAT, FQDESV (reference sequence).